This T cell receptor beta chain was sequenced during a study of CD8 T cells in ankylosing spondylitis. Study observations and caveats: Among TCR beta sequences, a motif of several highly homologous variants appeared characteristic of ankylosing spondylitis blood.

This clonotype was counted between two and nine times. Antigen: not known. TCRdb passed the 5' RACE reads through MiXCR, listing each CDR3 protein once. The profile shows about 360,000 distinct CDR3 sequences, about 15% of them singletons. The CDR3 length is 14 residues. CDR1 and CDR2 (germline): SEHNR, FQNEAQ (reference sequence). Trimming stripped 1 base from V and 6 bases from J, with 11 bases between. This sequence was found in a male donor with ankylosing spondylitis or in good health (not recorded which). The specimen sequenced was blood, either unsorted or a sorted T cell fraction (not recorded which). This chain links TRBV7-9 with TRBJ2-3; D is possibly TRBD2 (5 bases). For the CDR3, the DNA is TGTGCCAGCAGCTTAGGCGGGTGGCGGGATACGCAGTATTTT. This translates into CASSLGGWRDTQYF.